This entry concerns a single T cell receptor beta chain. No antigen is known for it. The record originates from a study of cytomegalovirus exposure and HLA in healthy donors. Study conclusions and caveats: By HLA locus, TCR association rates varied in a later analysis, with DRB1 showing the most and HLA-C the fewest. For most TCR beta V segments, an earlier analysis put the productive rate at about 87% or about 30% of the time. In all likelihood, a cluster of highly shared sequence variants was a sequencing artifact.

Samples came from healthy bone marrow donors. The PCR ran on 60 Vbeta and 13 Jbeta primers. Using immunoSEQ multiplex PCR, the repertoire was profiled, and TCRdb retains in-frame clones only, with some absent. Among approximately 110,000 clones listed, 15% were seen once. J was trimmed by 4 bases and V by 2 bases; bases with no gene match: 13. The CDR3 has 19 residues. Germline values: CDR1 SGHNT, CDR2 YYREEE (reference sequence). Sequences were obtained from PBMCs. The source is a woman aged 18-35 years in good health and CMV-seronegative. The genes are TRBV5-4 and TRBJ2-1; 12 bases map to TRBD2. The CDR3 region has the DNA TGTGCCAGCAGCTTTCTAGCGGGGGGGCCTTGGGATCTATACAATGAGCAGTTCTTC. Translation gives CASSFLAGGPWDLYNEQFF. The whole variable domain, filled in from reference TRBV5-4 and TRBJ2-1, reads ETGVTQSPTHLIKTRGQQVTLRCSSQSGHNTVSWYQQALGQGPQFIFQYYREEENGRGNFPPRFSGLQFPNYSSELNVNALELDDSALYLCASSFLAGGPWDLYNEQFFGPGTRLTVL.